This T cell receptor beta chain was sequenced for a study of cytomegalovirus exposure and HLA in healthy donors. Regarding donors, all were healthy bone marrow donors. Nobody recorded the CMV serostatus of this donor. About this clone: Its cognate antigen is unknown.

Points from the study as a whole: It was reported in a later analysis that an Asian-associated ancestry cluster showed fewer N-insertions than the approximately 670-donor mean. In a later analysis, HLA-C alleles had the fewest associated TCRs, DRB1 alleles the most.

Per germline, CDR1 SGHTA and CDR2 FQGNSA. With 1 base removed from V and 4 bases from J, the gap between germline ends came to 9 bases. There are 14 residues in the CDR3. The study ran its PCR with 60 Vbeta and 13 Jbeta primers. Only in-frame clones appear in the TCRdb table, and some are missing; sequencing was by immunoSEQ multiplex PCR. In the table there are around 40,000 clones, over 55% of which are singletons. This TCR was sampled from a human donor in good health. Input material: PBMCs. V gene TRBV7-2 combines with J gene TRBJ2-3; D gene uncertain. The CDR3 DNA follows: TGTGCCAGCAGCTTAGTGGTCGGTCCAGATACGCAGTATTTT. Amino acid sequence: CASSLVVGPDTQYF.